These T cell receptor beta chains were read from a single sample in a study of T cells in tuberculosis. Sequencing used immunoSEQ multiplex PCR; TCRdb keeps in-frame clones, though not all of them. This sample has roughly 60,000 clones; 65% to 90% occur once, and the top ten carry around 13%. The sequenced sample consisted of CD1b-GMM tetramer-negative cells sorted from PBMCs. Every receptor here comes from an adult woman with latent tuberculosis. CDR3s include the opening cysteine and the closing phenylalanine or tryptophan. The D gene is left open where the match is weak. A clone size is listed for some rows: how often the clone was seen (once, few, many), or a class if it is expanded.

d_call: NA
v_call: TRBV28
clone_size: NA
j_call: TRBJ2-1
cdr3_nt: TGTGCCAGCAGTTTCGGGGGAAGTAACAATGAGCAGTTCTTC
cdr3_aa: CASSFGGSNNEQFF

d_call: NA
v_call: TRBV19
clone_size: NA
j_call: TRBJ1-4
cdr3_nt: TGTGCCAGTAGTATAGGGGACTTTGGACGTGAAAAACTGTTTTTT
cdr3_aa: CASSIGDFGREKLFF

d_call: NA
v_call: TRBV27
clone_size: NA
j_call: TRBJ1-6
cdr3_nt: TGTGCCAGCAGTTTCCCGAATTCACCCCTCCACTTT
cdr3_aa: CASSFPNSPLHF

d_call: TRBD1
v_call: TRBV6-1
clone_size: once
j_call: TRBJ2-5
cdr3_nt: TGTGCCAGCAGTACAAGGACAGGGAAAGAGACCCAGTACTTC
cdr3_aa: CASSTRTGKETQYF

d_call: NA
v_call: TRBV6-5
clone_size: few
j_call: TRBJ1-5
cdr3_nt: TGTGCCAGCAGACCTATGCAGAGCGGCAATCAGCCCCAGCATTTT
cdr3_aa: CASRPMQSGNQPQHF

d_call: NA
v_call: TRBV6-5
clone_size: NA
j_call: TRBJ1-1
cdr3_nt: TGTGCCAGCAGTTACGACTCGGGGAGAACTGAAGCTTTCTTT
cdr3_aa: CASSYDSGRTEAFF

d_call: TRBD1
v_call: TRBV5-1
clone_size: NA
j_call: TRBJ2-7
cdr3_nt: TGCGCCAGCAGAACTGGACAGGCCTACGAGCAGTACTTC
cdr3_aa: CASRTGQAYEQYF

d_call: TRBD1
v_call: TRBV2
clone_size: NA
j_call: TRBJ2-7
cdr3_nt: TGTGCCAGCTCCCGGGACAGGGGATCCGAGCAGTACTTC
cdr3_aa: CASSRDRGSEQYF

d_call: NA
v_call: TRBV6-1
clone_size: once
j_call: TRBJ2-2
cdr3_nt: TGTGCCAGCAGGTTACATGGTACCGGGGAGCTGTTTTTT
cdr3_aa: CASRLHGTGELFF

d_call: NA
v_call: TRBV2
clone_size: NA
j_call: TRBJ2-7
cdr3_nt: TGTGCCAGCAGCGAGGTAGAGTACGAGCAGTACTTC
cdr3_aa: CASSEVEYEQYF

d_call: TRBD1
v_call: TRBV27
clone_size: few
j_call: TRBJ1-1
cdr3_nt: TGTGCCAGCAGTTTCCCAGGGGGCACTGAAGCTTTCTTT
cdr3_aa: CASSFPGGTEAFF

d_call: TRBD1
v_call: TRBV6-5
clone_size: NA
j_call: TRBJ2-1
cdr3_nt: TGTGCCAGCAGTTACTCCAGGGACAGGGGATTTGATGAGCAGTTCTTC
cdr3_aa: CASSYSRDRGFDEQFF

d_call: NA
v_call: TRBV5-1
clone_size: few
j_call: TRBJ2-3
cdr3_nt: TGCGCCAGCAGCCTTGAGGTTCAGAGCACAGATACGCAGTATTTT
cdr3_aa: CASSLEVQSTDTQYF

d_call: NA
v_call: TRBV6-6
clone_size: once
j_call: TRBJ1-1
cdr3_nt: TGTGCCAGCAGTTCTACAGGGCTGGGGGCTGAAGCTTTCTTT
cdr3_aa: CASSSTGLGAEAFF

d_call: TRBD1
v_call: TRBV7-9
clone_size: NA
j_call: TRBJ2-2
cdr3_nt: TGTGCCAGCAGAATCCGGGACAGGGGTCCCACCGGGGAGCTGTTTTTT
cdr3_aa: CASRIRDRGPTGELFF

d_call: TRBD1
v_call: TRBV30
clone_size: NA
j_call: TRBJ2-3
cdr3_nt: TGTGCCTGGAGCGGGGACAGGAGCACAGATACGCAGTATTTT
cdr3_aa: CAWSGDRSTDTQYF

d_call: NA
v_call: TRBV19
clone_size: few
j_call: TRBJ1-6
cdr3_nt: TGTGCCAGCGCAAAGGGACACGACTATAATTCACCCCTCCACTTT
cdr3_aa: CASAKGHDYNSPLHF

d_call: NA
v_call: TRBV27
clone_size: NA
j_call: TRBJ2-7
cdr3_nt: TGTGCCAGCAGTTTAAGCCGGACAGTTTACGAGCAGTACTTC
cdr3_aa: CASSLSRTVYEQYF

d_call: NA
v_call: TRBV6-5
clone_size: NA
j_call: TRBJ2-7
cdr3_nt: TGTGCCAGCAGGAAACTAAACAGGGTCGGCTACGAGCAGTACTTC
cdr3_aa: CASRKLNRVGYEQYF

d_call: TRBD1
v_call: TRBV10-2
clone_size: NA
j_call: TRBJ2-7
cdr3_nt: TGCGCCAGCAGCCTTCTAGGGGGCGCCTACGAGCAGTACTTC
cdr3_aa: CASSLLGGAYEQYF

d_call: NA
v_call: TRBV5-1
clone_size: NA
j_call: TRBJ2-7
cdr3_nt: TGCGCCAGCAGCTTGCAGTCTCCAGGGGAACCCCACCGCTTC
cdr3_aa: CASSLQSPGEPHRF

d_call: TRBD1
v_call: TRBV27
clone_size: NA
j_call: TRBJ1-5
cdr3_nt: TGTGCCAGCAGTCCGGGACAGCTTCAGCCCCAGCATTTT
cdr3_aa: CASSPGQLQPQHF

d_call: TRBD2
v_call: TRBV28
clone_size: NA
j_call: TRBJ2-7
cdr3_nt: TGTGCCAGCAGTCTCCGGCCCCTAGCGGGAGTAGGTAACGAGCAGTACTTC
cdr3_aa: CASSLRPLAGVGNEQYF

d_call: NA
v_call: TRBV6-6
clone_size: few
j_call: TRBJ1-3
cdr3_nt: TGTGCCAGCAGTTCGAGCTCTGGAAACACCATATATTTT
cdr3_aa: CASSSSSGNTIYF

d_call: TRBD1
v_call: TRBV18
clone_size: NA
j_call: TRBJ1-1
cdr3_nt: TGTGCCAGCTCGTTCACAGGGGGAAAAACTGAAGCTTTCTTT
cdr3_aa: CASSFTGGKTEAFF

d_call: TRBD1
v_call: TRBV27
clone_size: NA
j_call: TRBJ1-1
cdr3_nt: TGTGCCAGCAGTTGGACAGGGGCTATGAACACTGAAGCTTTCTTT
cdr3_aa: CASSWTGAMNTEAFF

d_call: NA
v_call: TRBV30
clone_size: few
j_call: TRBJ2-7
cdr3_nt: TGTGCCTTTGCCCGGGGGAACTCCTACGAGCAGTACTTC
cdr3_aa: CAFARGNSYEQYF

d_call: NA
v_call: TRBV7-2
clone_size: NA
j_call: TRBJ2-1
cdr3_nt: TGTGCCAGCAGCTTATCCAGTAGCGCCTTCTACAATGAGCAGTTCTTC
cdr3_aa: CASSLSSSAFYNEQFF